This TCR beta chain is drawn from a study of control samples from healthy donors and cancer patients. The table came from immunoSEQ multiplex PCR; TCRdb's copy has only in-frame clones and leaves some out. The table shows some 110,000 clones, with over 90% occurring only once. Germline V gives CDR1 MDHEN, CDR2 SYDVKM. This CDR3 is built from 18 residues. V shed 1 base and J shed 2 bases, with 21 bases lying between them. The sample consisted of blood. This rearrangement joins TRBV28 to TRBJ2-7, with a tentative D call TRBD1 (5 bases). This TCR came from a man in his thirties or forties in good health. The CDR3 here is CASSLFPRGPAPTYEQYF. The CDR3 DNA is TGTGCCAGCAGTTTATTCCCTAGGGGCCCGGCTCCTACCTACGAGCAGTACTTC.